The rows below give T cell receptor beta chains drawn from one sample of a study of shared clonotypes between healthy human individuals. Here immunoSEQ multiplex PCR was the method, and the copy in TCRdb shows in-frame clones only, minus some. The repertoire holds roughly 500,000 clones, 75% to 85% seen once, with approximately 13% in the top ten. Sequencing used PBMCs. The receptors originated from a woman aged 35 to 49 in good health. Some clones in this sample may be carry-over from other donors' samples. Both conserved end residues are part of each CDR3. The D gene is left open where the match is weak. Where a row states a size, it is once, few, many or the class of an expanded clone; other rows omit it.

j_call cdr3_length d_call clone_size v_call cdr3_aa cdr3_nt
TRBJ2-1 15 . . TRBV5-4 CASSSRTLEGNEQFF TGTGCCAGCAGCTCGAGGACTTTGGAGGGCAATGAGCAGTTCTTC
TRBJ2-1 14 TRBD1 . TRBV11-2 CASSSGQGSDEQFF TGTGCCAGCAGCTCGGGACAGGGCTCCGATGAGCAGTTCTTC
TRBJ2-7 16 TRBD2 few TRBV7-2 CASSSSGTSGTSEQYF TGTGCCAGCAGCTCCTCCGGGACTAGCGGGACTTCTGAGCAGTACTTC
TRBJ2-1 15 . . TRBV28 CASSTPGQAYNEQFF TGTGCCAGCAGTACGCCCGGTCAGGCCTACAATGAGCAGTTCTTC
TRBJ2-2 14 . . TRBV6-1 CASSRSGGDGELFF TGTGCCAGCAGCCGCTCTGGGGGCGACGGGGAGCTGTTTTTT
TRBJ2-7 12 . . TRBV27 CASSRNLYEQYF TGTGCCAGCAGCCGAAATCTATACGAGCAGTACTTC
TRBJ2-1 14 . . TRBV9 CASSVAPPYNEQFF TGTGCCAGCAGCGTAGCTCCCCCTTACAATGAGCAGTTCTTC
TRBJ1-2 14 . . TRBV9 CASSAFRGAYGYTF TGTGCCAGCAGCGCTTTCCGGGGCGCCTATGGCTACACCTTC
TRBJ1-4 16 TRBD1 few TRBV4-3 CASSPDRVGTNEKLFF TGCGCCAGCAGCCCTGACAGGGTAGGGACTAATGAAAAACTGTTTTTT
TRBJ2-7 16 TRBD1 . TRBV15 CATSRDRGRDSIEQYF TGTGCCACCAGCAGAGACAGGGGGCGCGACTCTATCGAGCAGTACTTC
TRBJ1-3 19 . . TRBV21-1 CASSKRDGTVHLSGNTIYF TGTGCCAGCAGCAAAAGGGACGGGACAGTCCACCTCTCTGGAAACACCATATATTTT
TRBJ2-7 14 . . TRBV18 CASSLGDTSYEQYF TGTGCCAGCTCACTAGGGGACACCTCCTACGAGCAGTACTTC
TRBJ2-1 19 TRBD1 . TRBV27 CASSSTRDRVKTGYNEQFF TGTGCCAGCAGTTCAACCCGGGACAGGGTAAAGACTGGCTACAATGAGCAGTTCTTC
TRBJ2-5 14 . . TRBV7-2 CASSFGGPQETQYF TGTGCCAGCAGCTTCGGCGGACCCCAAGAGACCCAGTACTTC
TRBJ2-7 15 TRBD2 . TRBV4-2 CASSLRAGGHYEQYF TGTGCCAGCAGCCTTCGAGCGGGGGGACACTACGAGCAGTACTTC
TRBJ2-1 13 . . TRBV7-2 CASSLVLRGVLFF TGTGCCAGCAGCTTAGTTCTGCGGGGAGTGCTGTTCTTC
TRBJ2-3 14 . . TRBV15 CATSRGGEADTQYF TGTGCCACCAGCAGGGGTGGGGAGGCAGATACGCAGTATTTT
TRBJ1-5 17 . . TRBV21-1 CASSRRQGNVFNQPQHF TGTGCCAGCAGCCGTCGTCAGGGCAATGTTTTTAATCAGCCCCAGCATTTT
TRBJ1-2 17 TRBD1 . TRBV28 CASSPPAGQGSNYGYTF TGTGCCAGCAGTCCCCCCGCGGGACAGGGCTCAAACTATGGCTACACCTTC
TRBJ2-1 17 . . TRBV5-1 CASSGRQALSSYNEQFF TGCGCCAGCAGCGGTCGGCAGGCCTTAAGCTCCTACAATGAGCAGTTCTTC
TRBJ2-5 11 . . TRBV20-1 CSAGYQETQYF TGCAGTGCTGGGTACCAAGAGACCCAGTACTTC
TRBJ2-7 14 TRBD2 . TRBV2 CASSGDGGKAEQYF TGTGCCAGCAGTGGGGACGGGGGGAAGGCCGAGCAGTACTTC
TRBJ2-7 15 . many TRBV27 CASSPGPPFAYEQYF TGTGCCAGCAGCCCGGGACCCCCCTTCGCCTACGAGCAGTACTTC
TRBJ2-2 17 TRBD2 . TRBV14 CASSLGTSGIPTGELFF TGTGCCAGCAGCCTGGGGACTAGCGGGATTCCCACCGGGGAGCTGTTTTTT
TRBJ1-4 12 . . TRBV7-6 CASRPGPGKLFF TGTGCCAGCAGACCTGGTCCCGGAAAACTGTTTTTT
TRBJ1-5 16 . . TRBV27 CASSPQQGLPNQPQHF TGTGCCAGCAGTCCACAACAGGGACTCCCTAATCAGCCCCAGCATTTT
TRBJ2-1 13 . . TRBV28 CASSLLSINEQFF TGTGCCAGCAGTTTACTGTCAATCAATGAGCAGTTCTTC
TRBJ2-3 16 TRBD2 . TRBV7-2 CASSLALAGGRDTQYF TGTGCCAGCAGCTTAGCGCTAGCGGGAGGAAGAGATACGCAGTATTTT
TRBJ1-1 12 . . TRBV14 CASSRAGGEAFF TGTGCCAGCAGCAGAGCGGGGGGTGAAGCTTTCTTT